This TCR beta chain was recovered during a study of T-cell reconstitution after alpha-beta-depleted transplantation in children. Whole-study results and caveats: Expanded graft clones, several hundred of them, were reportedly the source of alpha-beta T cells about two months after transplant.

Unique molecular identifiers were incorporated when the TCRbeta library was constructed. TCRdb processed the PCR reads anew with MiXCR; each CDR3 protein has one entry. The sample gives some 450,000 distinct CDR3 sequences, 43% of which show up once; around a quarter is in the top ten. For this clonotype: Its antigen remains unidentified. This may come from a read error, since a much larger clone is one base off.

The TCR comes from a girl aged 2 to 10 with aplastic anemia, due to receive a stem cell transplant. The sample here was PBMCs, taken before TCRalphabeta/CD19-depleted stem cell transplant.

In DNA form, the CDR3 reads TGCAGCGTTGAAAAGAACACTGAAGCTTTCTTT. Its protein product is CSVEKNTEAFF. The rearrangement joins TRBV29-1 to TRBJ1-1, with D unclear. The germline V and J ends were trimmed by 2 bases and 1 base, with 2 bases remaining between them. The CDR3 is 11 residues long. Germline V gene lookup returns CDR1 SQVTM and CDR2 ANQGSEA.